This TCR beta chain originates from a study of Graves' ophthalmopathy and Graves' hyperthyroidism. Whole-study findings and limits: The authors also found most expanded thyroid clonotypes above 0.001 frequency in blood.

RNA transcripts provided the template for amplifying TCR beta CDR3 regions. Second-round multiplex PCR came after first-round RT-PCR with HTBI primers. TCRdb called the multiplex PCR reads again in MiXCR, with one record for every CDR3 protein. The sample yields about 740,000 distinct CDR3 sequences, around 40% seen once. This clonotype has a count of ten or more. The antigen remains unidentified. The ends were cut back, 0 bases at V and 4 bases at J, with 10 bases in the middle. The CDR3 sequence is 15 residues long. Germline CDR1 LNHNV, CDR2 YYDKDF (reference sequence). The chain joins TRBV15 to TRBJ1-5; the D is unclear. Source material: peripheral blood. The sequence was collected from an adult man with Graves' ophthalmopathy. CDR3 loop: CATSRDFGVNQPQHF. The CDR3 bases are TGTGCCACCAGCAGAGATTTCGGGGTTAATCAGCCCCAGCATTTT.